Detailed here is one T cell receptor (beta chain). Antigen unknown. One entry per CDR3 protein, without DNA, is what TCRdb gives after re-calling the 5' RACE reads. Seen in this sample are under 200,000 distinct CDR3 sequences; the ten most common clones hold 2.4%. The data were obtained in a study of monozygotic twins with inflammatory bowel disease. Study-level points and caveats: Support for a single strong signal or clonotype associated with IBD was absent.

The germline V gene has CDR1 DFQATT and CDR2 SNEGSKA (reference sequence). This CDR3 spans 11 amino acids. This chain connects TRBV20-1 to TRBJ2-7. The sequence was collected from a human donor with ulcerative colitis or Crohn's disease, or a healthy co-twin of an affected twin (not recorded which). Material for sequencing was blood. Here the CDR3 reads CSAKDRYEQYF.